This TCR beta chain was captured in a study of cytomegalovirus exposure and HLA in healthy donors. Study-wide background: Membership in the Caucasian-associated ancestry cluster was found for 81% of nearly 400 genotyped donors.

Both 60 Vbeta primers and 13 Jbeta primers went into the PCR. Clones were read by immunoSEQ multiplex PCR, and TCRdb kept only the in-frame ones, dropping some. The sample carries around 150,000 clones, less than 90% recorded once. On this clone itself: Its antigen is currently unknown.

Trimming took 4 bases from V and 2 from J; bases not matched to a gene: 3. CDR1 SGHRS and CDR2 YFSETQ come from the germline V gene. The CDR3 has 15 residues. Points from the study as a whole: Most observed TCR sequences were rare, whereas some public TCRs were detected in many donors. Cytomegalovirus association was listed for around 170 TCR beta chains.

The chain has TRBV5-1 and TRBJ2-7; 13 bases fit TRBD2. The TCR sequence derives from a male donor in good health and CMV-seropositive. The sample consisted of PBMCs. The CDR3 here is CASSLGLAGAYEQYF. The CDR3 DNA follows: TGCGCCAGCAGCCTCGGACTAGCGGGGGCCTACGAGCAGTACTTC.